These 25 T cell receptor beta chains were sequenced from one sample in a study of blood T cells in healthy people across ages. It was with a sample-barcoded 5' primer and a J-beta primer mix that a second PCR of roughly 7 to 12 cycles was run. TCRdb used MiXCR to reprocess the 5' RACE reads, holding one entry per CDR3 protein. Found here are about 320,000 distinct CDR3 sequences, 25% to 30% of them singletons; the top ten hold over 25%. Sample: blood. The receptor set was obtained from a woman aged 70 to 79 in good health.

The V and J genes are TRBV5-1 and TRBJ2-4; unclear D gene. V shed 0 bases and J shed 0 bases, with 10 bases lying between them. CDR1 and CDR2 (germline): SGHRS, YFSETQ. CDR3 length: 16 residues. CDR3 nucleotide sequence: TGCGCCAGCAGCTTGGTGTTCGAAATAGCCAAAAACATTCAGTACTTC. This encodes CASSLVFEIAKNIQYF.

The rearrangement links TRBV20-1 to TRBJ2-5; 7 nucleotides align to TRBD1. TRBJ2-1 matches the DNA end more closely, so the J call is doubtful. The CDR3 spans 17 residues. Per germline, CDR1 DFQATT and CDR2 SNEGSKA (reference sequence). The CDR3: CSARDGVGTAAYNEQFF. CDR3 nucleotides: TGCAGTGCTAGAGATGGGGTAGGGACAGCCGCCTACAATGAGCAGTTCTTC.

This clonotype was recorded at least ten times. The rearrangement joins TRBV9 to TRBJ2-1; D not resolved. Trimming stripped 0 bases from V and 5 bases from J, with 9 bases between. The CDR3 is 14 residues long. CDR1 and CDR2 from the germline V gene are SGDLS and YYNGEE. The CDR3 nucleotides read TGTGCCAGCAGCGTAGCTGAAAACCACAATGAGCAGTTCTTC. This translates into CASSVAENHNEQFF.

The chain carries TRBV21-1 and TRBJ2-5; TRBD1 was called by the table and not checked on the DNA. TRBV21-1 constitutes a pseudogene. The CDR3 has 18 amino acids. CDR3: CASSAGQGEIPDQETQYF. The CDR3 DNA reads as TGTGCCAGCAGCGCCGGACAGGGGGAGATCCCAGACCAAGAGACCCAGTACTTC.

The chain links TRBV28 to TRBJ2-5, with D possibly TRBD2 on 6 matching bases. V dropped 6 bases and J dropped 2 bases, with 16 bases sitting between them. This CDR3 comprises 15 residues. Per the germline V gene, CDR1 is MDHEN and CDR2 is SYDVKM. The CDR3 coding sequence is TGTGCCAGCAGCCCTCCAGGGAGGAGGCAAGAGACCCAGTACTTC. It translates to CASSPPGRRQETQYF.

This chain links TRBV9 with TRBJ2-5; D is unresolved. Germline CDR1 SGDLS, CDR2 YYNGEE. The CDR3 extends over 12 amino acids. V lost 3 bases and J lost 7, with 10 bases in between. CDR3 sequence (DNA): TGTGCCAGCAGCGCCCGAATTGGGACCCAGTACTTC. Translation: CASSARIGTQYF.

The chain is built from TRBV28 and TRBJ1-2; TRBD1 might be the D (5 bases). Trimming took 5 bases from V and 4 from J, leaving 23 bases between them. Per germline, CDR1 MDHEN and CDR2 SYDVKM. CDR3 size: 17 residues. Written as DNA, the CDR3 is TGTGCCAGCAGTCCCTTCGGGTCTATGGGGGTAGGCTATGGCTACACCTTC. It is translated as CASSPFGSMGVGYGYTF.

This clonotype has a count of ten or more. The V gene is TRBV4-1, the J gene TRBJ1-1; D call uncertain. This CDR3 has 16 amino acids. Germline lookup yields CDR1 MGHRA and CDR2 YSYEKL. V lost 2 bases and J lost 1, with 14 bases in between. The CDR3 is CASSQSPNGKNTEAFF. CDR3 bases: TGCGCCAGCAGCCAATCCCCAAACGGAAAGAACACTGAAGCTTTCTTT.

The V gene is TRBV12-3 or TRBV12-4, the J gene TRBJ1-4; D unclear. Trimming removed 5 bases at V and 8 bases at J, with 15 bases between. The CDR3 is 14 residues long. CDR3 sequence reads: CASSGLEAGEKLFF. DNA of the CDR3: TGTGCCAGCAGTGGCCTTGAGGCAGGCGAAAAACTGTTTTTT.

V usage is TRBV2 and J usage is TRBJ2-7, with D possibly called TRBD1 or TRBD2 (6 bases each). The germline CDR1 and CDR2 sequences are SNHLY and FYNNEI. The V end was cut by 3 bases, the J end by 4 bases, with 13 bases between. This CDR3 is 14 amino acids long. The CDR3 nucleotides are TGTGCCAGCAGTGATCGGGGGCCTGTTTACGAGCAGTACTTC. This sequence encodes CASSDRGPVYEQYF.

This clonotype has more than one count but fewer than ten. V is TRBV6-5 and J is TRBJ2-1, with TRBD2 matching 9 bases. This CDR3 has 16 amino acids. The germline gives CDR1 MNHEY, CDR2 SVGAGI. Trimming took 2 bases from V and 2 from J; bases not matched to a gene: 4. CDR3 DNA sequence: TGTGCCAGCAGTTACCTGACTAGCGGAGCCTACAATGAGCAGTTCTTC. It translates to CASSYLTSGAYNEQFF.

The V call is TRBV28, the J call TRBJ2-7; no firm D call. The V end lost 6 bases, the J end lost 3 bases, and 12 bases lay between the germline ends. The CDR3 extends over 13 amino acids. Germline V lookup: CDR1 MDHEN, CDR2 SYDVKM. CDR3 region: CASRWATNYEQYF. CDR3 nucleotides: TGTGCCAGCAGGTGGGCGACCAACTACGAGCAGTACTTC.

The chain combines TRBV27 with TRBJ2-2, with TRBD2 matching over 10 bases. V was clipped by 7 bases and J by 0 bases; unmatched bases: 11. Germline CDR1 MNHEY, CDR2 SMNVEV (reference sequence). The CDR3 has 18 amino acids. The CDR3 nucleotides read TGTGCCAGCAATCCCAGGGGTAGCGGGGGGTCGAACACCGGGGAGCTGTTTTTT. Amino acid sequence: CASNPRGSGGSNTGELFF.

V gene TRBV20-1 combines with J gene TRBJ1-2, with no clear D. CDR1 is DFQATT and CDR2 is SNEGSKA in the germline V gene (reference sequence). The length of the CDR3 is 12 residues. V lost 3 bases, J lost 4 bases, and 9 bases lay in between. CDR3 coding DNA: TGCAGTGCTAGTAGGGAGCCCTATGGCTACACCTTC. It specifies CSASREPYGYTF.

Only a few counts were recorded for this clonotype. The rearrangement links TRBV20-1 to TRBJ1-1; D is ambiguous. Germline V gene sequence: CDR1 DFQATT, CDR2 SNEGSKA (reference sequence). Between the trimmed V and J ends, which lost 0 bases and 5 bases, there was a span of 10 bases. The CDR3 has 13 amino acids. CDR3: CSARDQAGTEAFF. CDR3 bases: TGCAGTGCTAGAGATCAAGCGGGTACTGAAGCTTTCTTT.

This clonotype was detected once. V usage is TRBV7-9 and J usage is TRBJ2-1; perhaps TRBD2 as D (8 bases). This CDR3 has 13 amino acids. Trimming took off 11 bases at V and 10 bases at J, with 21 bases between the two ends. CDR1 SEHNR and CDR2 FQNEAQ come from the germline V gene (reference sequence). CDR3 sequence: CARQGLVDNEQFF. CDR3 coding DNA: TGTGCCCGACAGGGACTAGTTGATAACGAGCAGTTCTTC. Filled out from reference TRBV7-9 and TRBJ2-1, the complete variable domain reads DTGVSQNPRHKITKRGQNVTFRCDPISEHNRLYWYRQTLGQGPEFLTYFQNEAQLEKSRLLSDRFSAERPKGSFSTLEIQRTEQGDSAMYLCARQGLVDNEQFFGPGTRLTVL.

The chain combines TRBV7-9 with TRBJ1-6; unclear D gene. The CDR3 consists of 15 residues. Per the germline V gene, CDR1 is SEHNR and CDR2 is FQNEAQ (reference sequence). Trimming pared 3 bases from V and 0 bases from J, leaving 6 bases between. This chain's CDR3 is CASSLESSYNSPLHF. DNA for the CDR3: TGTGCCAGCAGCTTGGAGAGCTCCTATAATTCACCCCTCCACTTT. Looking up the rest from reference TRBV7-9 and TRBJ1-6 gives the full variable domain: DTGVSQNPRHKITKRGQNVTFRCDPISEHNRLYWYRQTLGQGPEFLTYFQNEAQLEKSRLLSDRFSAERPKGSFSTLEIQRTEQGDSAMYLCASSLESSYNSPLHFGNGTRLTVT.

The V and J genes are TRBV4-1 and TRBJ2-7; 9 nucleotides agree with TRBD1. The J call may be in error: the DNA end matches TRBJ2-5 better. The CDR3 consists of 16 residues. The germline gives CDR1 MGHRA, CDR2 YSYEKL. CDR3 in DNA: TGCGCCAGCAGCAAAGGGACCGGGACAGGGAACGGGACCCAGTACTTC. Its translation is CASSKGTGTGNGTQYF.

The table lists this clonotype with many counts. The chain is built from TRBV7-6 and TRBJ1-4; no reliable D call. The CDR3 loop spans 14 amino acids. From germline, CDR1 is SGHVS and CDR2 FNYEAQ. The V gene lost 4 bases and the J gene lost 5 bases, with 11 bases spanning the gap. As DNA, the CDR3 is TGTGCCAGCAGCTCACAGTTGGGGAATGAAAAACTGTTTTTT. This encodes CASSSQLGNEKLFF.

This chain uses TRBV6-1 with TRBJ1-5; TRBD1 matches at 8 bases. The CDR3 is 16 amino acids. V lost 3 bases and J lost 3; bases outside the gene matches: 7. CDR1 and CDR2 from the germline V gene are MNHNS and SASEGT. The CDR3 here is CASSDQGARVNQPQHF. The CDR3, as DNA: TGTGCCAGCAGTGATCAGGGGGCGAGGGTCAATCAGCCCCAGCATTTT.

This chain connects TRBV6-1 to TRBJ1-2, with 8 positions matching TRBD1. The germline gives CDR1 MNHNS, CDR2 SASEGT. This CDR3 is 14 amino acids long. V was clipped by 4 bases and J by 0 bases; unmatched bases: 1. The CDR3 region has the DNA TGTGCCAGCAGTGGACAGGGGACTAACTATGGCTACACCTTC. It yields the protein CASSGQGTNYGYTF.

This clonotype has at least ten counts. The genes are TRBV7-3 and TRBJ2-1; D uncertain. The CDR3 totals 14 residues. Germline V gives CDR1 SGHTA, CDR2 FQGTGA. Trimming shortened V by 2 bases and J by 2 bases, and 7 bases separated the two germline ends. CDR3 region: CASSLDPTYNEQFF. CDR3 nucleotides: TGTGCCAGCAGCTTAGATCCCACCTACAATGAGCAGTTCTTC. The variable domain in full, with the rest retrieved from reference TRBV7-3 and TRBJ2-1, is GAGVSQTPSNKVTEKGKYVELRCDPISGHTALYWYRQSLGQGPEFLIYFQGTGAADDSGLPNDRFFAVRPEGSVSTLKIQRTERGDSAVYLCASSLDPTYNEQFFGPGTRLTVL.

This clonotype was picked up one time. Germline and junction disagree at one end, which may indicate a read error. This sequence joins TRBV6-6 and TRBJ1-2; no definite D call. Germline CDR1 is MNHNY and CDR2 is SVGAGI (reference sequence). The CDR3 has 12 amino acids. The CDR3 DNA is TGTGCCAGCAGTTACCAGGACTCTGGCTACCCCTTC. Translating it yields CASSYQDSGYPF.

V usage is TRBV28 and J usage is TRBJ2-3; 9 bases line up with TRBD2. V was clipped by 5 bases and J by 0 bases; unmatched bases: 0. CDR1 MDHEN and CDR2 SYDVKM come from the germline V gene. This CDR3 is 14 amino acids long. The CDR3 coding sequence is TGTGCCAGCAGTACTAGCGGGAGCACAGATACGCAGTATTTT. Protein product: CASSTSGSTDTQYF.

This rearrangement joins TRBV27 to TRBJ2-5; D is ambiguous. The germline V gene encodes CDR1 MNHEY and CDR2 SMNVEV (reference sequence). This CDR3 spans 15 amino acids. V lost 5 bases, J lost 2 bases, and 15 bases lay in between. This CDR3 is CASSLASSGQETQYF. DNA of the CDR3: TGTGCCAGCAGTCTCGCTTCTAGTGGGCAAGAGACCCAGTACTTC.